This record covers a single T cell receptor beta chain. This clone may be a read error of a much larger clone one base away. This CDR3 spans 16 amino acids. CDR1 SGHAT and CDR2 FQDESV come from the germline V gene (reference sequence). TCRdb re-clonotyped the PCR reads via MiXCR. This table holds 15,000 to 20,000 clones, 25% to 30% found once. The source of the sample is a study of metastatic and nonmetastatic thyroid tumors. Thyroid surgery was preceded by no treatment in any patient. Sample: tumor tissue. This TCR was sampled from a male donor with papillary thyroid cancer or a benign thyroid nodule (not recorded which). Some clones in this sample may be carry-over from other donors' samples. The rearrangement joins TRBV11-1 to TRBJ1-1; TRBD1 aligns across 9 bases. In DNA form, the CDR3 reads TGTGCCAGCAGCTCCGGGACAGGGTTTCTCAGAACTGAAGCTTCCTTT. Amino acids: CASSSGTGFLRTEASF.